This T cell receptor (beta chain) is from a study of T cell repertoires in cytomegalovirus infection (dated by TCRdb to between 2019 and 2020). In the study overall: Donor HLA type was relevant to the analysis, as public TCR beta signatures indicated carriage of CMV infection together with the matching HLA type. What the authors observed across the whole study: Cumulative frequency of public TCR beta family members discriminated carriers of CMV infection plus the relevant HLA type in this cohort and an independent 352-donor cohort. The ex vivo response was dominated by HLA-C-restricted CMV-specific TCR beta clonotypes, which also provided the single most frequent clonotype in two of eight donors.

Trimmed from V: 6 bases; trimmed from J: 4 bases; junction bases lacking a gene match: 7. The CDR3 spans 17 residues, from the cysteine through the phenylalanine. Of all the DNA, just the CDR3 is kept, 51 bases in frame from base 1. Comments on this clonotype: Its antigen is unknown. No qualities accompany the bases; no much larger clone lies one base away.

The listed sequencing device is Illumina HiSeq 1500. TCRdb's own reprocessing of the public reads used fastp at Q25 and MiXCR and kept productive beta chains. When rows share a CDR3 protein, they turn into one entry using the most common DNA and genes. For this sample there are around 300,000 distinct CDR3 sequences; around 25% appear just once. The ten top clones hold 14% of the sample. Sequenced material: PBMCs. The sequence joins TRBV12-3 or TRBV12-4 to TRBJ2-2; the junction holds 14 bases that match TRBD2. The origin of this receptor is a human donor in good health (CMV status not recorded). Some clones in this sample may be carry-over from other donors' samples. The CDR3 has the sequence CASSTRLAGGLTGELFF. Here is the DNA: TGTGCCAGCAGCACCAGACTAGCGGGAGGGCTCACCGGGGAGCTGTTTTTT.